This T cell receptor (beta chain) is drawn from a study of blood T cell repertoires in COVID-19 (dated by TCRdb to the early 2020s). With respect to the entire study: The collaborator samples originated in the United States, Italy and Spain and spanned the acute and convalescent phases of COVID-19. The repertoires were released in a freely available public database meant as a resource for research on the immune response to SARS-CoV-2. Nearly every sample came with metadata listing a de-identified subject ID, COVID-19 status, age in years and sex. The prospective study material was composed of cDNA or gDNA derived from T cells, B-cell-depleted T cells, or PBMCs. Subjects who had been exposed to COVID-19, were actively infected with it, or had recovered from it provided the deeply sampled blood TCRbeta repertoires that made up the dataset. Samples were obtained from the ongoing ImmuneRACE study (first 160 participants) and from roughly 1,300 subjects provided by 6 global collaborators. Where available, HLA class I and class II types were taken from metadata supplied by the sample provider and were not determined by assay-based typing.

Notes on this clone: The antigen this receptor binds is unknown. No base quality information exists; no much larger clone differs at one position.

Participants in the prospective study were enrolled through a virtual design, were aged roughly 18 to 95 years, and lived in 24 United States geographic areas. In the prospective study, participants were assigned to cohorts based on the clinical history participants reported in a screening survey and a study questionnaire. In the prospective study, mobile phlebotomists collected whole blood, serum and a nasopharyngeal or oropharyngeal swab from each participant. Prospective study participants could optionally give additional blood draws and questionnaires over an approximately two-month period. Blood samples from the prospective study were shipped frozen or at room temperature prior to DNA extraction. Findings and caveats that apply to the study as a whole: The quantity of clinical and demographic metadata differed by source and by participant and was supplied without curation.

V is reduced by 6 bases and J by 0 bases, leaving a spacing of 12 bases between them. The CDR3 numbers 15 residues from cysteine through phenylalanine. Only CDR3 DNA remains: 45 bases, in frame from the first base. CDR1 and CDR2 were assigned from the germline V gene as SGHTA and FQGNSA. TCRbeta CDR3 regions were amplified from genomic DNA using the immunoSEQ Assay, a bias-controlled multiplex PCR. The authors' analysis ran thus. The number of nucleated cells in each sample was estimated from the amplification of reference gene primers within the assay. To quantify the absolute abundance of each unique TCRbeta CDR3 rearrangement, sequence reads were collapsed and filtered. For each sample, productive Simpson clonality was calculated as the square root of Simpson's diversity index over productive rearrangements. TCRdb's version of the immuneACCESS table is confined to in-frame rearrangements and falls short of the full clone set. An unresolved V gene accounts for under half of the shortfall where checked; the remainder is of unknown origin. The V and J calls and clone size come from that table; D and trimming were worked out from the DNA. The sample table lists more than 200,000 clones, roughly 87% of them with a count of one. In total, the top ten clones hold around 6% of the sample.

The TCR sequence derives from a woman aged 25 to 39 with acute COVID-19. Rearrangement joined TRBV7-2 to TRBJ1-3; the D gene assignment is ambiguous. Input material: PBMCs or T cells enriched from blood (not recorded which). CDR3 region: CASSTTPLSGNTIYF. The nucleotide sequence is TGTGCCAGCAGTACCACTCCCCTCTCTGGAAACACCATATATTTT.